The 20 T cell receptor beta chains given below trace back to one sample, sequenced in a study of blood T cells in healthy people across ages (dated by TCRdb to about 2015). Library preparation was by 5' RACE. Data came from an Illumina HiSeq 2500. A second PCR of roughly 6 to 12 cycles was run with a J-beta primer mix and a sample-barcoded 5' primer. Starting from the raw public reads, TCRdb applied fastp trimming at Q25, assembled clones with MiXCR and retained in-frame beta chains. Every CDR3 protein is listed once, alongside the most common genes and DNA of its rows. Counted in this sample were fewer than 800,000 distinct CDR3 sequences; roughly 25% of them appeared once. The ten largest clones take up more than 8% of the sample. In addition, the sample was reused for a study of T cells of mothers and their children.

The sample consisted of blood. The receptor set was obtained from a boy between 10 and 17 years old in good health.

This clonotype has just a few counts. The chain is built from TRBV6-5 and TRBJ1-2; 7 nucleotides align to TRBD1. The CDR3 runs 12 residues. V lost 5 bases to trimming and J lost 8 bases; unmatched junction nucleotides: 5. Germline-derived CDR1 and CDR2 are MNHEY and SVGAGI. The CDR3 reads CASSRQGGGYTF. The CDR3 bases are TGTGCCAGCAGTCGACAGGGCGGGGGCTACACCTTC.

The CDR3: CASSRRDSPTDTQYF. CDR3 nucleotide sequence: TGTGCCAGCAGCCGCCGGGACAGCCCCACAGATACGCAGTATTTT. The V gene is TRBV7-9, the J gene TRBJ2-3, with TRBD1 matching over 7 bases. This CDR3 contains 15 residues. Trimming took 5 bases from V and 2 from J; bases not matched to a gene: 7. Germline CDR1 and CDR2: SEHNR and FQNEAQ (reference sequence).

This clonotype was counted only a few times. J is TRBJ2-1 and V is TRBV29-1; D might be TRBD2 (5 bases). V was clipped by 0 bases and J by 3 bases, with 6 bases between them. This CDR3 region has 13 residues. CDR1 and CDR2 (germline): SQVTM, ANQGSEA. The DNA for the CDR3 is TGCAGCGTTGAAGACGGGAACTACAATGAGCAGTTCTTC. Its protein product is CSVEDGNYNEQFF.

The gene calls are TRBV12-3 or TRBV12-4 and TRBJ2-2; D may be TRBD1 (6 bases). Trimming stripped 1 base from V and 4 bases from J, with 16 bases between. The CDR3 contains 17 residues. The CDR3 loop is CASSLVSRGKGTGELFF. CDR3 DNA: TGTGCCAGCAGTTTAGTCAGCAGGGGAAAGGGCACCGGGGAGCTGTTTTTT.

This sequence joins TRBV13 and TRBJ2-1, with 15 bases that match TRBD2. V lost 5 bases to trimming and J lost 4 bases; unmatched junction nucleotides: 9. Germline CDR1 reads PRHDT; CDR2 reads FYEKMQ (reference sequence). CDR3 length equals 18 residues. The CDR3 sequence: CASSDRTSGRELYNEQFF. The CDR3 bases are TGTGCCAGCAGCGATCGGACTAGCGGGAGGGAGCTTTACAATGAGCAGTTCTTC.

In this sample, this clonotype turned up a few times. The chain carries TRBV20-1 and TRBJ2-7; D might be TRBD1 or TRBD2, each matching 5 bases. This CDR3 is built from 13 residues. With 4 bases removed from V and 2 bases from J, the gap between germline ends came to 12 bases. CDR1 DFQATT and CDR2 SNEGSKA come from the germline V gene (reference sequence). In nucleotides, the CDR3 is TGCAGTGCTACCGGGGACGCCACCTACGAGCAGTACTTC. As protein: CSATGDATYEQYF.

The chain carries TRBV5-1 and TRBJ2-5, with D unclear. Deletions cut 2 bases from V and 1 base from J, with 9 bases between. Germline V gene lookup returns CDR1 SGHRS and CDR2 YFSETQ. The CDR3 extends over 14 amino acids. Here the CDR3 reads CASSLMPAQETQYF. The CDR3 coding sequence is TGCGCCAGCAGCTTAATGCCAGCCCAAGAGACCCAGTACTTC.

The chain combines TRBV7-2 with TRBJ1-1; D is perhaps TRBD1 (5 bases). Germline V gives CDR1 SGHTA, CDR2 FQGNSA. V was shortened by 0 bases and J by 3 bases, with 14 bases between the two germline ends. The CDR3 has 16 amino acids. DNA for the CDR3: TGTGCCAGCAGCTTAGCGGGGCCGGGGTCGTACACTGAAGCTTTCTTT. Amino acid sequence: CASSLAGPGSYTEAFF. The full variable domain, with the rest looked up from reference TRBV7-2 and TRBJ1-1, is GAGVSQSPSNKVTEKGKDVELRCDPISGHTALYWYRQSLGQGLEFLIYFQGNSAPDKSGLPSDRFSAERTGGSVSTLTIQRTQQEDSAVYLCASSLAGPGSYTEAFFGQGTRLTVV.

The chain is built from TRBV7-2 and TRBJ2-7; TRBD2 is a possible D gene (5 bases). The germline V gene encodes CDR1 SGHTA and CDR2 FQGNSA. Trimming pared 1 base from V and 3 bases from J, leaving 13 bases between. The length of the CDR3 is 15 residues. The CDR3 bases are TGTGCCAGCAGCTTAGTCCGGGGTTCTAACTACGAGCAGTACTTC. This sequence encodes CASSLVRGSNYEQYF.

The rearrangement links TRBV7-2 to TRBJ2-5, with TRBD2 as a possible D gene (6 bases). Trimming took off 4 bases at V and 5 bases at J, with 11 bases between the two ends. CDR3 length: 13 amino acids. CDR1 and CDR2 from the germline V gene are SGHTA and FQGNSA. In DNA form, the CDR3 reads TGTGCCAGCAGCTACGGACTATTGGAGACCCAGTACTTC. Translated, it gives CASSYGLLETQYF. Full variable domain (missing parts from reference TRBV7-2 and TRBJ2-5): GAGVSQSPSNKVTEKGKDVELRCDPISGHTALYWYRQSLGQGLEFLIYFQGNSAPDKSGLPSDRFSAERTGGSVSTLTIQRTQQEDSAVYLCASSYGLLETQYFGPGTRLLVL.

This clonotype was seen only once. This chain joins TRBV28 and TRBJ2-1, with D perhaps TRBD2 (5 bases). The CDR3 is 13 amino acids. Germline CDR1 is MDHEN and CDR2 is SYDVKM. The ends were cut back, 6 bases at V and 6 bases at J, with 12 bases in the middle. The CDR3: CASSGGRSNEQFF. CDR3 in DNA: TGTGCCAGCAGCGGCGGGCGCTCCAATGAGCAGTTCTTC.

The V and J genes are TRBV27 and TRBJ1-2; the D gene is possibly TRBD1 (6 bases). The germline gives CDR1 MNHEY, CDR2 SMNVEV (reference sequence). V was shortened by 5 bases and J by 6 bases, with 19 bases between the two germline ends. The CDR3 is made up of 15 amino acids. The CDR3 sequence is CASSPIVGGVDGYTF. CDR3 nucleotide sequence: TGTGCCAGCAGTCCAATCGTGGGGGGCGTGGATGGCTACACCTTC.

The J gene is TRBJ2-1, the V gene TRBV10-3; TRBD2 matches 7 bases. V gave up 3 bases and J gave up 1 base; unmatched junction bases: 6. Looked up from germline, CDR1 is ENHRY and CDR2 is SYGVKD. The length of the CDR3 is 16 residues. The CDR3 nucleotides read TGTGCCATCAGTGATTCTAGCGGACTATCCTACAATGAGCAGTTCTTC. It yields the protein CAISDSSGLSYNEQFF.

The chain recombines TRBV11-3 with TRBJ2-3, with D perhaps TRBD2 (5 bases). The CDR3 has 14 residues. CDR1 is SGHNT and CDR2 is YENEEA in the germline V gene. Trimming shortened V by 4 bases and J by 4 bases, and 12 bases separated the two germline ends. The CDR3 here is CASSSSRGPDTQYF. CDR3 coding DNA: TGTGCCAGCAGCTCCTCAAGAGGGCCAGATACGCAGTATTTT.

This clonotype appeared a few times. The chain joins TRBV20-1 to TRBJ2-6; D is undetermined. CDR1 is DFQATT, CDR2 SNEGSKA, per germline (reference sequence). V was shortened by 4 bases and J by 1 base, with 2 bases between the two germline ends. The CDR3 loop spans 12 amino acids. CDR3 DNA: TGCAGTGCTACATCTGGGGCCAACGTCCTGACTTTC. Its translation is CSATSGANVLTF.

This clonotype was seen more than once but under ten times. The CDR3 nucleotides are TGCAGTGCCGCCGGGGGGAACTCCTACGAGCAGTACTTC. As protein: CSAAGGNSYEQYF. V usage is TRBV20-1 and J usage is TRBJ2-7, with TRBD2 identical over 7 bases. Germline CDR1 DFQATT, CDR2 SNEGSKA (reference sequence). After removal of 6 bases from V and 0 bases from J, the junction contained 5 bases not matched to a gene. The length of the CDR3 is 13 residues.

This sequence joins TRBV18 and TRBJ2-5; D might be TRBD2 (6 bases). The DNA matches TRBJ2-7 better at its end, which makes the J call doubtful. CDR3 size: 14 residues. The germline CDR1 and CDR2 sequences are KGHSH and LQKENI. The CDR3 loop reads CASSAAPGAYEQYF. CDR3 DNA: TGTGCCAGCTCGGCCGCTCCGGGAGCCTACGAGCAGTACTTC.

The rearrangement joins TRBV20-1 to TRBJ1-4, with D tentatively TRBD1 (6 bases). The CDR3 length is 14 residues. CDR1 and CDR2 (germline): DFQATT, SNEGSKA (reference sequence). Between the trimmed V and J ends, which lost 0 bases and 14 bases, there was a span of 19 bases. The CDR3 reads CSAREDDWGQVLFF. In DNA form, the CDR3 reads TGCAGTGCTAGAGAAGATGACTGGGGACAAGTGCTGTTTTTT.

The rearrangement uses TRBV3-1 and TRBJ2-1; 13 nucleotides align to TRBD2. This CDR3 comprises 17 residues. Germline CDR1 is LGHDT and CDR2 is YNNKEL (reference sequence). J gave up 7 bases and V 5 bases, and 11 bases lay outside the gene matches. CDR3 coding DNA: TGTGCCAGCAGCTCACACCCAGGGACTAGCGGGACTAATGAGCAGTTCTTC. It encodes CASSSHPGTSGTNEQFF.

Concerning this clonotype: The conserved final phenylalanine or tryptophan is absent from the CDR3, which likely points to a read error. The chain carries TRBV10-3 and TRBJ1-5; a weak D match, TRBD1 (6 bases). The CDR3 is made up of 15 amino acids. V gave up 0 bases and J gave up 6 bases, with 12 bases separating them. Germline CDR1 ENHRY, CDR2 SYGVKD. CDR3 protein: CAISESGGAVQPQHV. The CDR3 region has the DNA TGTGCCATCAGTGAGTCTGGGGGGGCAGTTCAGCCCCAGCATGTT.